The clone carrying this TCR beta chain was seen many times. Researchers amplified the TCR beta CDR3 regions from RNA transcripts. During a first-round RT-PCR of the TCR CDR3, the HTBI primer set was used. TCRdb reanalysed the multiplex PCR reads using MiXCR and keeps one entry per CDR3 protein. The sample consists of fewer than 500,000 distinct CDR3 sequences, 14% to 15% of them appearing once. This record comes from a study of T cells in Graves' hyperthyroidism and ophthalmopathy. Study in general: Upon initial diagnosis and before any treatment, peripheral blood was collected.

The study excluded patients with uncontrolled infection, other autoimmune disease, pregnancy or lactation. Germline lookup yields CDR1 SEHNR and CDR2 FQNEAQ (reference sequence). The V end lost 2 bases, the J end lost 4 bases, and 9 bases lay between the germline ends. The CDR3 consists of 13 residues. The rearrangement uses TRBV7-9 and TRBJ2-7; perhaps TRBD2 as D (5 bases). Specimen: blood. The sequence came from a man between 18 and 29 years old with Graves' ophthalmopathy. The CDR3 bases are TGTGCCAGCAGCTTACAGAGGAGGTACGAGCAGTACTTC. Its protein is CASSLQRRYEQYF.